The 23 T cell receptor beta chains reported below all come from one sample, sequenced in a study of control samples from healthy donors and cancer patients. Profiling relied on immunoSEQ multiplex PCR, and the TCRdb table lists in-frame clones only, not all of them. The data contain 100,000 to 150,000 clones, around 92% of them seen just once; the ten biggest clones take up approximately 2.2%. Sequencing was carried out using blood. The receptors come from a woman aged 50 to 65 in good health.

The chain has TRBV27 and TRBJ1-2, with D possibly TRBD1 on 5 matching bases. CDR1 and CDR2 (germline): MNHEY, SMNVEV (reference sequence). The CDR3 is 15 residues long. V dropped 5 bases and J dropped 3 bases, with 16 bases sitting between them. Here the CDR3 DNA reads TGTGCCAGCAGTGCCGCCGAAAGGGGATACTATGGCTACACCTTC. It yields the protein CASSAAERGYYGYTF.

This sequence joins TRBV16 and TRBJ1-1; D is uncertain. Per the germline V gene, CDR1 is KGHSY and CDR2 is FQNENV. The V gene lost 1 base and the J gene lost 1 base, with 4 bases spanning the gap. There are 13 residues in the CDR3. CDR3 sequence (DNA): TGTGCCAGCAGCCAATGGAAGAACACTGAAGCTTTCTTT. The encoded protein is CASSQWKNTEAFF.

A few counts support this clone. This chain joins TRBV30 and TRBJ2-7; D gene uncertain. The length of the CDR3 is 14 residues. CDR1 is GTSNPN and CDR2 is SVGIG in the germline V gene (reference sequence). With 6 bases removed from V and 0 bases from J, the gap between germline ends came to 15 bases. This CDR3 reads CACVHRESSYEQYF. The CDR3 bases are TGTGCCTGTGTACATCGCGAGAGCTCCTACGAGCAGTACTTC. Variable domain in full (rest from reference TRBV30 and TRBJ2-7): SQTIHQWPATLVQPVGSPLSLECTVEGTSNPNLYWYRQAAGRGLQLLFYSVGIGQISSEVPQNLSASRPQDRQFILSSKKLLLSDSGFYLCACVHRESSYEQYFGPGTRLTVT.

The V gene is TRBV5-6, the J gene TRBJ1-1; no clear D gene. The CDR3 contains 14 residues. The germline V gene encodes CDR1 SGHDT and CDR2 YYEEEE. The V end lost 0 bases, the J end lost 4 bases, and 10 bases lay between the germline ends. Here the CDR3 reads CASSLVGVPTEAFF. The CDR3 nucleotides read TGTGCCAGCAGCTTGGTCGGGGTTCCCACTGAAGCTTTCTTT.

This chain connects TRBV2 to TRBJ1-2; TRBD1 might be the D (6 bases). V lost 8 bases and J lost 4, with 26 bases in between. The CDR3 has 17 residues. Germline V gene sequence: CDR1 SNHLY, CDR2 FYNNEI. The CDR3 region has the DNA TGTGCCAGCCAAGGGGGGCAGGGAAGTTTTTCGGGCTATGGCTACACCTTC. Translating gives CASQGGQGSFSGYGYTF.

The chain joins TRBV6-5 to TRBJ1-2; tentative D call: TRBD1 (5 bases). The germline V gene encodes CDR1 MNHEY and CDR2 SVGAGI. The CDR3 length is 12 residues. The germline V and J ends were trimmed by 7 bases and 2 bases, with 8 bases remaining between them. The CDR3 DNA reads as TGTGCCAGCAAAGGGGACAACTATGGCTACACCTTC. It yields the protein CASKGDNYGYTF.

The chain has TRBV25-1 and TRBJ2-7; D unclear. V was shortened by 5 bases and J by 6 bases, with 14 bases between the two germline ends. The CDR3 runs to 13 residues. CDR1 is MGHDK and CDR2 is SYGVNS in the germline V gene. CDR3 amino acids: CASSLSTVGEQYF. The CDR3, as DNA: TGTGCCAGCAGTCTCTCGACCGTGGGCGAGCAGTACTTC.

V gene TRBV9 combines with J gene TRBJ2-1; 7 bases agree with TRBD1. The germline gives CDR1 SGDLS, CDR2 YYNGEE. The trim removed 3 bases at V and 5 bases at J, leaving 14 bases unmatched. This CDR3 comprises 17 residues. CDR3 in DNA: TGTGCCAGCAGCGATCGTCTGACAGGGTTGGGGAACAATGAGCAGTTCTTC. Translation: CASSDRLTGLGNNEQFF.

The chain uses TRBV10-1 and TRBJ2-3; the D is unclear. CDR3 length: 18 residues. CDR1 is WNHNN, CDR2 SYGVQD, per germline (reference sequence). V was shortened by 8 bases and J by 0 bases, with 24 bases between the two germline ends. The DNA for the CDR3 is TGCGCCAGCTCCGAAGGAGCCCGTAGTGGCTCTAGCACAGATACGCAGTATTTT. Its protein product is CASSEGARSGSSTDTQYF.

The chain recombines TRBV6-5 with TRBJ2-7; the D gene is possibly TRBD1 (6 bases). The CDR3 is made up of 14 amino acids. Germline-derived CDR1 and CDR2 are MNHEY and SVGAGI. V was cut by 6 bases and J by 5 bases, with 17 bases left in between. CDR3 sequence: CASRQTTGFHEQYF. The CDR3 nucleotides read TGTGCCAGCAGACAAACCACAGGGTTCCACGAGCAGTACTTC.

The chain links TRBV2 to TRBJ2-5; 8 positions match TRBD1. Per germline, CDR1 SNHLY and CDR2 FYNNEI. This CDR3 is 15 amino acids long. V lost 6 bases, J lost 5 bases, and 11 bases stayed unmatched. CDR3 nucleotide sequence: TGTGCCAGCAGCGTGGGACAGGCCTTGCAGGAGACCCAGTACTTC. Amino acid sequence: CASSVGQALQETQYF. The whole variable domain, remainder taken from reference TRBV2 and TRBJ2-5, is EPEVTQTPSHQVTQMGQEVILRCVPISNHLYFYWYRQILGQKVEFLVSFYNNEISEKSEIFDDQFSVERPDGSNFTLKIRSTKLEDSAMYFCASSVGQALQETQYFGPGTRLLVL.

The gene calls are TRBV5-1 and TRBJ1-2; tentatively, D is TRBD1 (5 bases). The length of the CDR3 is 15 residues. Germline-derived CDR1 and CDR2 are SGHRS and YFSETQ. V lost 0 bases and J 5 bases, leaving 14 bases between the germline ends. DNA of the CDR3: TGCGCCAGCAGCTTGGGTTCGGGACCCTTTTATGGCTACACCTTC. It codes for CASSLGSGPFYGYTF.

This clone came up once. J is TRBJ1-1 and V is TRBV5-1; perhaps TRBD1 as D (5 bases). The CDR3 is 14 residues long. CDR1 is SGHRS, CDR2 YFSETQ, per germline. V was clipped by 4 bases and J by 2 bases, with 12 bases between them. CDR3 region: CASSQTTVNTEAFF. The DNA of the CDR3 is TGCGCCAGCAGCCAAACGACAGTAAACACTGAAGCTTTCTTT.

This chain uses TRBV30 with TRBJ2-6, with 11 bases lining up with TRBD2. Trimming took 1 base from V and 5 from J; bases not matched to a gene: 4. The germline CDR1 and CDR2 sequences are GTSNPN and SVGIG (reference sequence). This CDR3 is built from 16 residues. The CDR3 DNA follows: TGTGCCTGGAGTGGTAGCGGGAGGGCCTGGGCCAACGTCCTGACTTTC. This translates into CAWSGSGRAWANVLTF.

This rearrangement joins TRBV30 to TRBJ2-2; 9 nucleotides agree with TRBD2. The V gene end was trimmed by 2 bases and the J gene end by 4 bases; junction bases not matched to a gene: 11. The germline CDR1 and CDR2 sequences are GTSNPN and SVGIG (reference sequence). CDR3 length: 17 residues. The CDR3 DNA reads TGTGCCTGGAGTACTCTAGTGGGACTAGCAAGCACCGGGGAGCTGTTTTTT. Translated, it gives CAWSTLVGLASTGELFF. The full variable domain, rest sourced from reference TRBV30 and TRBJ2-2, is SQTIHQWPATLVQPVGSPLSLECTVEGTSNPNLYWYRQAAGRGLQLLFYSVGIGQISSEVPQNLSASRPQDRQFILSSKKLLLSDSGFYLCAWSTLVGLASTGELFFGEGSRLTVL.

This clone was seen once. The chain carries TRBV5-1 and TRBJ1-1, with a possible D match to TRBD1 (5 bases). This CDR3 is built from 17 residues. The germline V gene has CDR1 SGHRS and CDR2 YFSETQ. Deletions cut 2 bases from V and 1 base from J, with 18 bases between. The CDR3: CASSLLYRIGGNTEAFF. DNA for the CDR3: TGCGCCAGCAGCTTACTCTACAGGATCGGGGGGAACACTGAAGCTTTCTTT.

The chain employs TRBV19 and TRBJ1-6; TRBD1 aligns across 7 bases. Germline trimming cut 6 bases from V and 5 bases from J; bases unmatched to any gene: 7. The germline CDR1 and CDR2 sequences are LNHDA and SQIVND (reference sequence). The CDR3 length is 15 residues. The DNA of the CDR3 is TGTGCCAGTAGGACCCCGGACAGGAATAATTCACCCCTCCACTTT. Translated: CASRTPDRNNSPLHF.

The chain uses TRBV5-6 and TRBJ2-5; D remains unclear. The V end was cut by 4 bases, the J end by 5 bases, with 12 bases between. The CDR3 is 13 amino acids. Per germline, CDR1 SGHDT and CDR2 YYEEEE. The CDR3 bases are TGTGCCAGCAGCACCTTAGGGCGGGAGACCCAGTACTTC. This gives the protein CASSTLGRETQYF.

The chain recombines TRBV2 with TRBJ1-2; D is uncertain. The germline V gene has CDR1 SNHLY and CDR2 FYNNEI. This CDR3 comprises 14 residues. With 1 base removed from V and 1 base from J, the gap between germline ends came to 7 bases. CDR3 residues: CASSEETGNYGYTF. DNA of the CDR3: TGTGCCAGCAGTGAAGAAACGGGTAACTATGGCTACACCTTC.

The chain has TRBV19 and TRBJ1-4, with 7 bases aligning to TRBD1. V shed 4 bases, J shed 3 bases, and the junction held 5 bases outside the gene matches. This CDR3 is 15 amino acids long. The germline V gene encodes CDR1 LNHDA and CDR2 SQIVND (reference sequence). The CDR3 loop reads CASSTRQGSNEKLFF. The DNA for the CDR3 is TGTGCCAGTAGTACGCGACAGGGCTCTAATGAAAAACTGTTTTTT.

The chain employs TRBV10-3 and TRBJ1-5; D may be TRBD1 (5 bases). V gave up 4 bases and J gave up 0 bases, with 19 bases separating them. CDR1 ENHRY and CDR2 SYGVKD come from the germline V gene. This CDR3 is built from 18 residues. CDR3 sequence reads: CAISVGGAGRYSNQPQHF. For the CDR3, the DNA is TGTGCCATCAGTGTGGGTGGGGCGGGAAGATATAGCAATCAGCCCCAGCATTTT.

The V call is TRBV5-6, the J call TRBJ1-6; 8 nucleotides line up with TRBD1. The CDR3 loop spans 17 amino acids. Trimming removed 4 bases from V and 7 bases from J; junction bases left unmatched: 13. The germline CDR1 and CDR2 sequences are SGHDT and YYEEEE. The CDR3 sequence: CASSRETTGVTNSPLHF. CDR3 DNA: TGTGCCAGCAGCCGTGAGACGACAGGGGTAACCAATTCACCCCTCCACTTT. Using reference TRBV5-6 and TRBJ1-6 for the parts outside the CDR3, the full variable domain is DAGVTQSPTHLIKTRGQQVTLRCSPKSGHDTVSWYQQALGQGPQFIFQYYEEEERQRGNFPDRFSGHQFPNYSSELNVNALLLGDSALYLCASSRETTGVTNSPLHFGNGTRLTVT.

The rearrangement uses TRBV29-1 and TRBJ2-3, with TRBD2 matching over 8 bases. This CDR3 is 13 amino acids long. Germline CDR1 SQVTM, CDR2 ANQGSEA. With 7 bases clipped from V and 2 bases from J, the junction kept 5 bases outside the gene matches. CDR3 amino acids: CSAGLAHTDTQYF. CDR3 bases: TGCAGCGCAGGACTAGCCCACACAGATACGCAGTATTTT.